These 20 T cell receptor beta chains were all obtained from the same sample, sequenced in a study of blood T cell repertoires in COVID-19. Assay: immunoSEQ multiplex PCR; the TCRdb copy retains only in-frame clones and omits some. The sample records a few hundred thousand clones, nearly 90% being singletons. Sequencing was carried out using PBMCs or T cells enriched from blood (not recorded which). The receptors here all came from a woman in her thirties who had recovered from COVID-19.

The chain uses TRBV5-1 and TRBJ1-1, with 8 positions matching TRBD1. The CDR3 has 14 amino acids. The germline CDR1 and CDR2 sequences are SGHRS and YFSETQ. V lost 3 bases and J lost 3; bases outside the gene matches: 4. The CDR3 bases are TGCGCCAGCAGCTCAGGGGGCGGGGACACTGAAGCTTTCTTT. Protein: CASSSGGGDTEAFF.

The rearrangement links TRBV19 to TRBJ2-3, with D maybe TRBD2 (7 bases). The CDR3 sequence is 14 residues long. Germline V gene lookup returns CDR1 LNHDA and CDR2 SQIVND (reference sequence). V was clipped by 8 bases and J by 1 base, with 13 bases between them. The CDR3 sequence: CASGLGGGTDTQYF. CDR3 coding DNA: TGTGCCAGTGGGCTAGGGGGGGGCACAGATACGCAGTATTTT. Full variable domain (rest looked up from reference TRBV19 and TRBJ2-3): DGGITQSPKYLFRKEGQNVTLSCEQNLNHDAMYWYRQDPGQGLRLIYYSQIVNDFQKGDIAEGYSVSREKKESFPLTVTSAQKNPTAFYLCASGLGGGTDTQYFGPGTRLTVL.

This rearrangement joins TRBV19 to TRBJ1-2; weak D call: TRBD1 (5 bases). Trimming took 4 bases from V and 0 from J, leaving 12 bases between them. Per germline, CDR1 LNHDA and CDR2 SQIVND (reference sequence). The CDR3 is 15 amino acids. The CDR3 reads CASSTSGLANYGYTF. CDR3 coding DNA: TGTGCCAGTAGTACATCAGGGCTAGCTAACTATGGCTACACCTTC.

This clone appeared once. The chain employs TRBV7-9 and TRBJ1-1; a weak D match, TRBD1 (6 bases). V was pared by 1 base and J by 6 bases, with 12 bases between. The CDR3 extends over 14 amino acids. The germline CDR1 and CDR2 sequences are SEHNR and FQNEAQ (reference sequence). As DNA, the CDR3 is TGTGCCAGCAGCTTAGGTTCCACAGGGCCTGAAGCTTTCTTT. This translates into CASSLGSTGPEAFF.

The chain links TRBV7-9 to TRBJ2-7, with 7 bases identical to TRBD1. This CDR3 has 15 residues. The germline V gene has CDR1 SEHNR and CDR2 FQNEAQ (reference sequence). Trimming cost V 3 bases and J 3 bases; bases outside gene matches: 8. The CDR3 DNA follows: TGTGCCAGCAGCTTTCAGGGCCAGGGGGTCTACGAGCAGTACTTC. Its protein is CASSFQGQGVYEQYF.

The rearrangement joins TRBV3-1 (or the pseudogene TRBV3-2) to TRBJ1-5; possibly TRBD1 for D (5 bases). Germline loops: CDR1 LGHDT, CDR2 YNNKEL (reference sequence). Between the trimmed V and J ends, which lost 4 bases and 4 bases, there was a span of 8 bases. The CDR3 is 13 amino acids. CDR3 sequence reads: CASSPKGNQPQHF. The CDR3 coding sequence is TGTGCCAGCAGCCCAAAGGGGAATCAGCCCCAGCATTTT.

The chain employs TRBV9 and TRBJ2-3, with D perhaps matching TRBD1 (6 bases). The CDR3 runs to 15 residues. CDR1 SGDLS and CDR2 YYNGEE come from the germline V gene. V shed 4 bases and J shed 4 bases, with 16 bases lying between them. CDR3 in amino acids: CASSPQPQGSDTQYF. DNA for the CDR3: TGTGCCAGCAGCCCACAACCCCAGGGGTCAGATACGCAGTATTTT.

J is TRBJ2-3 and V is TRBV7-2, with TRBD2 matching over 9 bases. V was pared by 1 base and J by 0 bases, with 5 bases of the junction left unmatched. Germline assignment: CDR1 SGHTA and CDR2 FQGNSA. The CDR3 loop spans 17 amino acids. The CDR3 spells CASSLVRGGASTDTQYF. DNA for the CDR3: TGTGCCAGCAGCTTAGTTCGCGGGGGGGCGAGCACAGATACGCAGTATTTT. Filled out from reference TRBV7-2 and TRBJ2-3, the complete variable domain reads GAGVSQSPSNKVTEKGKDVELRCDPISGHTALYWYRQSLGQGLEFLIYFQGNSAPDKSGLPSDRFSAERTGGSVSTLTIQRTQQEDSAVYLCASSLVRGGASTDTQYFGPGTRLTVL.

The chain combines TRBV4-1 with TRBJ2-2, with 7 bases aligning to TRBD2. Germline V gene lookup returns CDR1 MGHRA and CDR2 YSYEKL. V trimming: 5 bases; J trimming: 6 bases; junction bases outside the gene matches: 9. The CDR3 consists of 15 residues. Here the CDR3 reads CASSGSGTTPGELFF. DNA for the CDR3: TGCGCCAGCAGCGGAAGCGGGACTACGCCCGGGGAGCTGTTTTTT.

The chain has TRBV27 and TRBJ2-2, with D perhaps matching TRBD1 (6 bases). In germline, CDR1 is MNHEY, CDR2 SMNVEV (reference sequence). This CDR3 spans 15 amino acids. V was trimmed by 5 bases and J by 0 bases, leaving 10 bases between them. CDR3 sequence: CASSTGTTNTGELFF. The CDR3 DNA reads TGTGCCAGCAGTACGGGGACAACGAACACCGGGGAGCTGTTTTTT.

This sequence joins TRBV5-1 and TRBJ2-7, with 8 nucleotides matching TRBD1. V lost 6 bases, J lost 4 bases, and 6 bases stayed unmatched. The CDR3 has 13 amino acids. Looked up from germline, CDR1 is SGHRS and CDR2 is YFSETQ. Here the CDR3 reads CASKAGGEYEQYF. CDR3 nucleotide sequence: TGCGCCAGCAAGGCAGGGGGCGAATACGAGCAGTACTTC.

The rearrangement uses TRBV19 and TRBJ1-5, with D tentatively TRBD1 (5 bases). Germline V gene sequence: CDR1 LNHDA, CDR2 SQIVND (reference sequence). Trimming took 7 bases from V and 9 from J, leaving 16 bases between them. The CDR3 length is 13 residues. CDR3 sequence (DNA): TGTGCCAGTACCGAGCGGGGGGGTAGGCCCCAGCATTTT. This encodes CASTERGGRPQHF. The variable domain in full, completed from reference TRBV19 and TRBJ1-5, reads DGGITQSPKYLFRKEGQNVTLSCEQNLNHDAMYWYRQDPGQGLRLIYYSQIVNDFQKGDIAEGYSVSREKKESFPLTVTSAQKNPTAFYLCASTERGGRPQHFGDGTRLSIL.

The chain couples TRBV4-3 to TRBJ2-7; 10 bases align to TRBD2. V gave up 4 bases and J gave up 2 bases; unmatched junction bases: 5. The CDR3 sequence is 15 residues long. Germline V CDR1 and CDR2: LGHNA, YSLEER. Here the CDR3 DNA reads TGCGCCAGCAGCCCTCGGCTAGCGGGGGCCTACGAGCAGTACTTC. Residues: CASSPRLAGAYEQYF.

The genes are TRBV4-2 and TRBJ2-7; 8 nucleotides match TRBD2. Germline values: CDR1 LGHNA, CDR2 YNFKEQ. V trimming: 4 bases; J trimming: 0 bases; junction bases outside the gene matches: 8. The CDR3 loop spans 16 amino acids. CDR3 amino acids: CASSPAASGLSYEQYF. The CDR3 DNA reads as TGTGCCAGCAGCCCGGCGGCTAGCGGGCTCTCCTACGAGCAGTACTTC.

The CDR3 reads CASQGQEAAFF. The CDR3 DNA is TGTGCCAGCCAAGGACAGGAGGCAGCTTTCTTT. This chain uses TRBV14 with TRBJ1-1, with 7 bases matching TRBD1. Germline-derived CDR1 and CDR2 are SGHDN and FVKESK. The CDR3 is 11 residues long. V shed 8 bases, J shed 10 bases, and the junction held 7 bases outside the gene matches.

This clone was counted once. The same CDR3 can be traced to other DNA sequences in this sample. The chain links TRBV12-3 or TRBV12-4 to TRBJ2-2; D remains unclear. This CDR3 is built from 12 residues. V dropped 3 bases and J dropped 6 bases, with 5 bases sitting between them. CDR3 DNA sequence: TGTGCCAGCAGTTTTCACTCCGGGGAGCTGTTTTTT. Its protein product is CASSFHSGELFF.

V and J are TRBV27 and TRBJ1-2; D remains ambiguous. CDR1 and CDR2 (germline): MNHEY, SMNVEV (reference sequence). CDR3 length: 15 amino acids. Trimming pared 2 bases from V and 8 bases from J, leaving 18 bases between. The CDR3 loop reads CASSLVHSLTMGYTF. For the CDR3, the DNA is TGTGCCAGCAGTTTAGTGCACTCCTTAACTATGGGCTACACCTTC.

The V and J genes are TRBV18 and TRBJ1-1, with 9 nucleotides matching TRBD1. V was pared by 3 bases and J by 11 bases, with 7 bases of the junction left unmatched. Germline CDR1 and CDR2: KGHSH and LQKENI. The CDR3 has 13 residues. CDR3 DNA: TGTGCCAGCTCACCGAATCGGGACAGGGTGGCTTTCTTT. It is translated as CASSPNRDRVAFF.

The chain employs TRBV9 and TRBJ2-3, with D perhaps matching TRBD2 (6 bases). Germline lookup yields CDR1 SGDLS and CDR2 YYNGEE. Deletions cut 4 bases from V and 0 bases from J, with 12 bases between. The CDR3 runs 15 residues. This chain's CDR3 is CASSPEGTSTDTQYF. The CDR3 DNA follows: TGTGCCAGCAGCCCGGAGGGGACTAGCACAGATACGCAGTATTTT. Full variable domain (outside the CDR3, taken from reference TRBV9 and TRBJ2-3): DSGVTQTPKHLITATGQRVTLRCSPRSGDLSVYWYQQSLDQGLQFLIQYYNGEERAKGNILERFSAQQFPDLHSELNLSSLELGDSALYFCASSPEGTSTDTQYFGPGTRLTVL.

The J gene is TRBJ2-5, the V gene TRBV9; a possible D gene is TRBD2 (5 bases). CDR3 size: 15 residues. CDR1 and CDR2 from the germline V gene are SGDLS and YYNGEE. V was trimmed by 0 bases and J by 5 bases, leaving 14 bases between them. The CDR3 sequence is CASSVDALRRETQYF. The CDR3 nucleotides read TGTGCCAGCAGCGTAGATGCCCTCCGGAGGGAGACCCAGTACTTC. The whole variable domain, remainder taken from reference TRBV9 and TRBJ2-5, is DSGVTQTPKHLITATGQRVTLRCSPRSGDLSVYWYQQSLDQGLQFLIQYYNGEERAKGNILERFSAQQFPDLHSELNLSSLELGDSALYFCASSVDALRRETQYFGPGTRLLVL.